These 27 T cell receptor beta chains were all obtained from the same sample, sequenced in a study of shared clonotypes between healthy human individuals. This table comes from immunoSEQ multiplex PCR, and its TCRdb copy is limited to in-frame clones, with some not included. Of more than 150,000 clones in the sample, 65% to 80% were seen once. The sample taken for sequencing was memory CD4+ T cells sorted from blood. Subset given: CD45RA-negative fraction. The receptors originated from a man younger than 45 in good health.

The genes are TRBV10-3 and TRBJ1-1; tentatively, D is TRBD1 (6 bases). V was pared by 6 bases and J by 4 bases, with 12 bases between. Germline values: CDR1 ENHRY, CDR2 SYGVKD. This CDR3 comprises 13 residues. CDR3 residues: CAISGRGGTEAFF. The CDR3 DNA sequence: TGTGCCATCAGCGGAAGAGGGGGCACTGAAGCTTTCTTT.

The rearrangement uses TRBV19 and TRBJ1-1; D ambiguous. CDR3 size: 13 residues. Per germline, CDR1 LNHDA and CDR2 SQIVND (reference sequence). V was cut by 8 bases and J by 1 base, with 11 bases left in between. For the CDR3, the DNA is TGTGCCAGTGAAGCGTCTGCGAACACTGAAGCTTTCTTT. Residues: CASEASANTEAFF.

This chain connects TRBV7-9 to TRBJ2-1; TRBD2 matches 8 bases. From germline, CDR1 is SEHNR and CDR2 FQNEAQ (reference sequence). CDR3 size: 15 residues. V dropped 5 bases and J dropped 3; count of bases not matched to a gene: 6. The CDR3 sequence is CASSRGGQNYNEQFF. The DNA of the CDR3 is TGTGCCAGCAGCCGCGGGGGGCAGAACTACAATGAGCAGTTCTTC.

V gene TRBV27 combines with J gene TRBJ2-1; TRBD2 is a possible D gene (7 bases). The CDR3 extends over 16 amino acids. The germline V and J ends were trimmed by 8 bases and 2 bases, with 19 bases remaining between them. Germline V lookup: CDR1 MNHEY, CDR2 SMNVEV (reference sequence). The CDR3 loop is CASGTRTGRAYNEQFF. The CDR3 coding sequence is TGTGCCAGCGGAACAAGAACAGGGAGGGCCTACAATGAGCAGTTCTTC.

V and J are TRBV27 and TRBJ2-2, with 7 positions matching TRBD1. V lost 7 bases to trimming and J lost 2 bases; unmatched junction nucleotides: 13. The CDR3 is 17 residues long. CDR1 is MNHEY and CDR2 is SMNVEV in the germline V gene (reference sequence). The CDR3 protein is CASTSGMGQQNTGELFF. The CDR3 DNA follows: TGTGCCAGCACTTCCGGAATGGGACAGCAAAACACCGGGGAGCTGTTTTTT.

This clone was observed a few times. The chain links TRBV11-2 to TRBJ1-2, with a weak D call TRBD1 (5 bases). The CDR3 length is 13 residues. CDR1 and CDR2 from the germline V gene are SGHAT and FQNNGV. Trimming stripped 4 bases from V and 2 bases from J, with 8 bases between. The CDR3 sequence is CASSYRQNYGYTF. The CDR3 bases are TGTGCCAGCAGCTATCGACAGAACTATGGCTACACCTTC.

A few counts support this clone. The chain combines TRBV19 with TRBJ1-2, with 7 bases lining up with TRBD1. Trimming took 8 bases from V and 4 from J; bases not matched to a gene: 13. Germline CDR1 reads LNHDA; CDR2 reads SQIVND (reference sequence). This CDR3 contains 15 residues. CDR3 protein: CASGVPQGNVYGYTF. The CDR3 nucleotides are TGTGCCAGTGGTGTTCCACAGGGGAATGTCTATGGCTACACCTTC.

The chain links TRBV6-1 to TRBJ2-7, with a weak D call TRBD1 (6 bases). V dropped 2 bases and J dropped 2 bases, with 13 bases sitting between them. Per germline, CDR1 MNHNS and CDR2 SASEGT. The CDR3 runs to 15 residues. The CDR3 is CASSESGAITYEQYF. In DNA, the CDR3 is TGTGCCAGCAGTGAATCAGGGGCTATCACCTACGAGCAGTACTTC.

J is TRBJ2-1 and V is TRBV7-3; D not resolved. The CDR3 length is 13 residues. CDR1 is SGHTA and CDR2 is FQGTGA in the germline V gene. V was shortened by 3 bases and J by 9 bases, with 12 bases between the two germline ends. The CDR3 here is CASSFGPQREQFF. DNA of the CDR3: TGTGCCAGCAGCTTCGGTCCCCAACGTGAGCAGTTCTTC.

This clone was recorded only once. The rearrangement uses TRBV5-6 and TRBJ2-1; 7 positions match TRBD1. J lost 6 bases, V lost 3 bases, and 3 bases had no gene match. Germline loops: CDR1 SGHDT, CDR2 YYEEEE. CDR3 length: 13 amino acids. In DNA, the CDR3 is TGTGCCAGCAGCTGGACAGGAAGCAATGAGCAGTTCTTC. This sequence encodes CASSWTGSNEQFF.

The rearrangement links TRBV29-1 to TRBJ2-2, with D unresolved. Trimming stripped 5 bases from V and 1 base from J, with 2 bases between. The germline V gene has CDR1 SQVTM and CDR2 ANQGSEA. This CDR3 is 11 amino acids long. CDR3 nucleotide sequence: TGCAGCGTTATGAACACCGGGGAGCTGTTTTTT. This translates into CSVMNTGELFF.

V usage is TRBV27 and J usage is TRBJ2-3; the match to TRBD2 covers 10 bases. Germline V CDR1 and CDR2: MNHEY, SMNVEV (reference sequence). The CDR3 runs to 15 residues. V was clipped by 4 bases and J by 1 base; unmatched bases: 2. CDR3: CASSSGLAGTDTQYF. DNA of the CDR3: TGTGCCAGCAGTTCTGGACTAGCGGGCACAGATACGCAGTATTTT.

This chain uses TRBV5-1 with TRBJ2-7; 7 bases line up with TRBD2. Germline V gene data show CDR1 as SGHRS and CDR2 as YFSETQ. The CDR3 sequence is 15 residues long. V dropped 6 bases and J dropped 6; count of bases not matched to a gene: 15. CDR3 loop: CASTLGEGLVAEQYF. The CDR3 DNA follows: TGCGCCAGCACCCTGGGGGAAGGACTAGTAGCCGAGCAGTACTTC.

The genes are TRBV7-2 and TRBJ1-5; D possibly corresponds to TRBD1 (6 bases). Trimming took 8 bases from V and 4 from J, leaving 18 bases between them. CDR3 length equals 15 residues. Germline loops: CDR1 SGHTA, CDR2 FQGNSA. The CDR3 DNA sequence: TGTGCCAGCCAAATTACAGGGTTTCGAAATCAGCCCCAGCATTTT. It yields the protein CASQITGFRNQPQHF.

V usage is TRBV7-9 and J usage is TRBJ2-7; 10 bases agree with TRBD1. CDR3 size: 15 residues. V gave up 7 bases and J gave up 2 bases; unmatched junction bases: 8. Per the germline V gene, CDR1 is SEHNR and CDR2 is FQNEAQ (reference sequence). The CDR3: CASTIGQGVPYEQYF. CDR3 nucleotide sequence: TGTGCCAGCACAATTGGACAGGGGGTCCCCTACGAGCAGTACTTC.

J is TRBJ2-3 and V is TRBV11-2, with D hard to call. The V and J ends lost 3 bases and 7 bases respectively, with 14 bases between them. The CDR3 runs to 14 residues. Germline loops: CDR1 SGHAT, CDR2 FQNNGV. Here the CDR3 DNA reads TGTGCCAGCAGCTTGAGCGTACTGGGAAATACGCAGTATTTT. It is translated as CASSLSVLGNTQYF. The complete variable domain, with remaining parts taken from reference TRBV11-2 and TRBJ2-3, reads EAGVAQSPRYKIIEKRQSVAFWCNPISGHATLYWYQQILGQGPKLLIQFQNNGVVDDSQLPKDRFSAERLKGVDSTLKIQPAKLEDSAVYLCASSLSVLGNTQYFGPGTRLTVL.

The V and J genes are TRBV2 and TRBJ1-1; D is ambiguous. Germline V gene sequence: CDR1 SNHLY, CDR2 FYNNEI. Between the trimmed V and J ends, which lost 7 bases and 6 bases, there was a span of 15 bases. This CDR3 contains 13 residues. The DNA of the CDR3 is TGTGCCAGCAAAGGTCTGTATGCGGCTGAAGCTTTCTTT. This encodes CASKGLYAAEAFF.

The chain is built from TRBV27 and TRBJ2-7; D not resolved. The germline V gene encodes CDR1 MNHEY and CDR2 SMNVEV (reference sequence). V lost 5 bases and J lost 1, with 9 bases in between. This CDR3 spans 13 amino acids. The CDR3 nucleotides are TGTGCCAGCAGTCCTCGAGTATCCTACGAGCAGTACTTC. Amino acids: CASSPRVSYEQYF.

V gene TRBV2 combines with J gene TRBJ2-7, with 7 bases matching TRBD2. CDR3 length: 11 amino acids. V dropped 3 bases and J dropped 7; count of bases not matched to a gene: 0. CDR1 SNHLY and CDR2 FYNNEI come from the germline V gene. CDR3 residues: CASSEREEQYF. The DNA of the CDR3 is TGTGCCAGCAGTGAGCGGGAGGAGCAGTACTTC.

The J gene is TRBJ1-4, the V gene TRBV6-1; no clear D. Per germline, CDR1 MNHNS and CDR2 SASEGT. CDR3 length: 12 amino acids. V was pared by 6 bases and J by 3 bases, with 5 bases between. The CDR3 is CASRGPNEKLFF. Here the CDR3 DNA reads TGTGCCAGCAGGGGTCCTAATGAAAAACTGTTTTTT.

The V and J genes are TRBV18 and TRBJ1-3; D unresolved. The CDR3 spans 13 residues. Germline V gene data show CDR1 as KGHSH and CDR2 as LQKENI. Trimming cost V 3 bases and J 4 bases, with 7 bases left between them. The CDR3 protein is CASSPTEGNTIYF. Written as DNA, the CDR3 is TGTGCCAGCTCACCGACGGAAGGAAACACCATATATTTT.

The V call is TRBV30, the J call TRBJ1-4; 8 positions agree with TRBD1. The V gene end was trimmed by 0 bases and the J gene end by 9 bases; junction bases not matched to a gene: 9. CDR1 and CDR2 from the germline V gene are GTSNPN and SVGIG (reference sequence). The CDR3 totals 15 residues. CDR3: CAWSVTTGGSKKLFF. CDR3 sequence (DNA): TGTGCCTGGAGTGTAACTACAGGGGGTAGCAAAAAACTGTTTTTT.

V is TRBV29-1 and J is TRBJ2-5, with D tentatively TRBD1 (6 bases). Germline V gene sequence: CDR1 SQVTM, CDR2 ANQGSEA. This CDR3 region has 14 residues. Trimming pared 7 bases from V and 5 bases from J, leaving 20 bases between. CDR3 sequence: CSGKMTGGGETQYF. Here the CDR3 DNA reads TGCAGCGGGAAAATGACAGGCGGCGGGGAGACCCAGTACTTC.

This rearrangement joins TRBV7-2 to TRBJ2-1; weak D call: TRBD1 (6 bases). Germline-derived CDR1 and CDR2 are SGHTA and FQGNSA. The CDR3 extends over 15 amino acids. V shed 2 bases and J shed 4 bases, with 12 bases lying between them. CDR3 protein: CASSLSAGVYNEQFF. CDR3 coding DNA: TGTGCCAGCAGCTTATCGGCAGGGGTATACAATGAGCAGTTCTTC.

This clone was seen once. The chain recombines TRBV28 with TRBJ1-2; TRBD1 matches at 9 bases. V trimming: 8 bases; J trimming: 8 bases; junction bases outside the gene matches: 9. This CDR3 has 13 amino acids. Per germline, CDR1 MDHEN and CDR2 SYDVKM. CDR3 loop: CASGIQGARGYTF. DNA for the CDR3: TGTGCCAGCGGAATACAGGGGGCGCGGGGCTACACCTTC.

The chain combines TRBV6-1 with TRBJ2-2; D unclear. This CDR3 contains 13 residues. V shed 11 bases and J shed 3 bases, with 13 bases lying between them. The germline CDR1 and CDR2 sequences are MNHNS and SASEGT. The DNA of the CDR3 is TGTGCCTTATTATACAGCTACACCGGGGAGCTGTTTTTT. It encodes CALLYSYTGELFF.

The CDR3 DNA reads TGTGCCAGCTCTTTACCCCCCCCGGCTAGCCCGCCACCCGAGCAGTACTTC. Its translation: CASSLPPPASPPPEQYF. The chain is built from TRBV27 and TRBJ2-7; tentatively, D is TRBD2 (5 bases). Trimming shortened V by 8 bases and J by 6 bases, and 29 bases separated the two germline ends. This CDR3 has 17 residues. The germline V gene has CDR1 MNHEY and CDR2 SMNVEV (reference sequence).